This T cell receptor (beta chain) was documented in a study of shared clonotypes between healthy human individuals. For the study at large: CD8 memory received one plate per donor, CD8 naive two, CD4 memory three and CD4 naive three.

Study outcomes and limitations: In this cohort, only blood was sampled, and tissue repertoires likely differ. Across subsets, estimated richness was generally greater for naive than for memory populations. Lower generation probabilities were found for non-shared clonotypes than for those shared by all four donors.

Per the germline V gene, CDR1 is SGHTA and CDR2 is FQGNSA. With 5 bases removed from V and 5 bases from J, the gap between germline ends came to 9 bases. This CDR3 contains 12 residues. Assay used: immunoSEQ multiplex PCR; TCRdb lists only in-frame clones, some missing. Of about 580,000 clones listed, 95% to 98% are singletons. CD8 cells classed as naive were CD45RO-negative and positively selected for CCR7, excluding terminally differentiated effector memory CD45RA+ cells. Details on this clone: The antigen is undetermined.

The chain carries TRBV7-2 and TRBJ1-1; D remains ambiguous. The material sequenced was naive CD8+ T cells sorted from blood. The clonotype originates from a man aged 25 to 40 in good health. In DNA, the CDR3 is TGTGCCAGCAGCACGATTGAGACTGAAGCTTTCTTT. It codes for CASSTIETEAFF.